A selection of T cell receptor beta chains follows, all from one sample in a study of cytomegalovirus exposure and HLA in healthy donors. Sequencing used immunoSEQ multiplex PCR; TCRdb keeps in-frame clones, though not all of them. The data contain approximately 150,000 clones, about 91% of them singletons. Sequenced sample: PBMCs. These TCRs come from a man between 18 and 29 years old in good health and CMV-seropositive. CDR3s include the opening cysteine and the closing phenylalanine or tryptophan. D genes are given only for firm matches. Size is omitted from some rows. Given values are once, few, many or a class for expanded clones.

j_call | v_call | cdr3_length | clone_size | d_call | cdr3_aa | cdr3_nt
TRBJ2-1 | TRBV27 | 17 | - | TRBD2 | CASSLSPAGGPYNEQFF | TGTGCCAGCAGTTTATCTCCCGCGGGGGGGCCTTACAATGAGCAGTTCTTC
TRBJ1-3 | TRBV6-6 | 14 | - | - | CASSLTGPGNTIYF | TGTGCCAGCAGCCTTACAGGGCCTGGAAACACCATATATTTT
TRBJ1-5 | TRBV18 | 14 | - | - | CASSPVQIDQPQHF | TGTGCCAGCTCACCAGTTCAGATCGATCAGCCCCAGCATTTT
TRBJ1-1 | TRBV5-5 | 13 | - | TRBD1 | CASSFQGDTEAFF | TGTGCCAGCAGCTTTCAGGGGGACACTGAAGCTTTCTTT
TRBJ2-3 | TRBV11-2 | 14 | - | - | CASSFGFNTDTQYF | TGTGCCAGCAGCTTCGGTTTCAACACAGATACGCAGTATTTT
TRBJ1-2 | TRBV25-1 | 15 | few | TRBD1 | CASSVDRGWGYGYTF | TGTGCCAGCAGTGTAGACAGGGGATGGGGCTATGGCTACACCTTC
TRBJ2-3 | TRBV7-8 | 16 | once | - | CASSSGGSSGTDTQYF | TGTGCCAGCAGCTCAGGAGGGTCCTCTGGCACAGATACGCAGTATTTT
TRBJ1-1 | TRBV6-5 | 14 | - | - | CASTKPGRGAEAFF | TGTGCCAGCACCAAACCGGGGAGGGGAGCGGAAGCTTTCTTT
TRBJ2-7 | TRBV15 | 13 | - | - | CATSRDPGNEQYF | TGTGCCACCAGCAGAGATCCAGGTAACGAGCAGTACTTC
TRBJ2-3 | TRBV2 | 15 | - | TRBD2 | CASSPRTSGTDTQYF | TGTGCCAGCAGTCCGAGGACTAGCGGAACAGATACGCAGTATTTT
TRBJ2-5 | TRBV5-1 | 14 | once | TRBD1 | CASSPGTAQETQYF | TGCGCCAGCAGCCCAGGGACAGCCCAAGAGACCCAGTACTTC
TRBJ1-1 | TRBV5-4 | 13 | - | - | CASSLNQDTEAFF | TGTGCCAGCAGCTTGAACCAGGACACTGAAGCTTTCTTT
TRBJ1-2 | TRBV19 | 12 | - | - | CASSLWGDGYTF | TGTGCCAGTAGTTTGTGGGGGGATGGCTACACCTTC
TRBJ1-1 | TRBV7-2 | 14 | once | TRBD1 | CASSLWTGVAEAFF | TGTGCCAGCAGCCTCTGGACAGGGGTGGCTGAAGCTTTCTTT
TRBJ1-5 | TRBV11-2 | 15 | - | - | CASSTRSGVNQPQHF | TGTGCCAGCAGCACAAGGAGCGGGGTTAATCAGCCCCAGCATTTT
TRBJ1-1 | TRBV29-1 | 14 | once | - | CSVARGSSNTEAFF | TGCAGCGTAGCCCGCGGGAGTTCGAACACTGAAGCTTTCTTT
TRBJ2-6 | TRBV4-1 | 18 | - | - | CASSRLGLDPSGANVLTF | TGCGCCAGCAGCCGACTCGGGTTAGACCCGTCTGGGGCCAACGTCCTGACTTTC
TRBJ1-1 | TRBV29-1 | 11 | - | - | CSVEVFREAFF | TGCAGCGTTGAGGTGTTCAGGGAAGCTTTCTTT
TRBJ2-6 | TRBV29-1 | 17 | - | TRBD1 | CSVRGGTGSSGANVLTF | TGCAGCGTCCGAGGGGGGACAGGAAGCTCTGGGGCCAACGTCCTGACTTTC
TRBJ2-1 | TRBV5-1 | 16 | - | TRBD2 | CASSLERLAEGYEQFF | TGCGCCAGCAGCTTGGAAAGGCTAGCGGAAGGATATGAGCAGTTCTTC
TRBJ2-1 | TRBV4-2 | 14 | - | - | CASSQGTGLNEQFF | TGTGCCAGCAGCCAAGGCACAGGGCTCAATGAGCAGTTCTTC
TRBJ2-5 | TRBV5-5 | 13 | - | - | CASSLTLQETQYF | TGTGCCAGCAGCTTGACCCTACAAGAGACCCAGTACTTC
TRBJ2-1 | TRBV5-1 | 15 | once | TRBD1 | CASSPTGNRYNEQFF | TGCGCCAGCAGCCCGACAGGGAACCGCTACAATGAGCAGTTCTTC
TRBJ2-5 | TRBV5-1 | 13 | - | TRBD2 | CASRQAGGETQYF | TGCGCCAGCCGTCAAGCGGGGGGAGAGACCCAGTACTTC
TRBJ1-3 | TRBV13 | 16 | - | TRBD1 | CASSRQGQVYGNTIYF | TGTGCCAGCAGCCGACAGGGACAGGTGTACGGAAACACCATATATTTT
TRBJ1-3 | TRBV25-1 | 15 | - | - | CASTLGVGQLHTIYF | TGTGCCAGCACCCTAGGAGTGGGGCAGCTTCACACCATATATTTT
TRBJ1-5 | TRBV27 | 15 | - | - | CASSSQGKGNQPQHF | TGTGCCAGCAGTTCTCAGGGAAAGGGCAATCAGCCCCAGCATTTT
TRBJ1-2 | TRBV5-4 | 12 | - | - | CASAGEGYGYTF | TGTGCCAGCGCAGGGGAGGGCTATGGCTACACCTTC
TRBJ2-5 | TRBV5-1 | 15 | - | - | CASSGGQPRGETQYF | TGCGCCAGCAGCGGTGGACAGCCCCGCGGGGAGACCCAGTACTTC
TRBJ1-2 | TRBV6-5 | 15 | - | TRBD1 | CASRLPGGREDGYTF | TGTGCCAGCAGACTTCCAGGGGGAAGGGAGGATGGCTACACCTTC
TRBJ1-2 | TRBV19 | 11 | - | - | CASTTFYGYTF | TGTGCCAGTACCACATTCTATGGCTACACCTTC
TRBJ1-2 | TRBV27 | 13 | - | TRBD1 | CASSLRTGDGYTF | TGTGCCAGCAGTTTACGGACAGGGGATGGCTACACCTTC
TRBJ1-6 | TRBV6-1 | 16 | - | TRBD1 | CASSAGTGPRNSPLHF | TGTGCCAGCAGTGCCGGGACAGGGCCGAGGAATTCACCCCTCCACTTT
TRBJ1-4 | TRBV15 | 13 | - | - | CATNRDTNEKLFF | TGTGCCACCAACCGGGACACGAATGAAAAACTGTTTTTT
TRBJ2-1 | TRBV5-1 | 15 | few | - | CASSLVPNSYNEQFF | TGCGCCAGCAGCTTGGTTCCCAACTCCTACAATGAGCAGTTCTTC
TRBJ2-3 | TRBV5-4 | 20 | - | TRBD2 | CASSLDSLLAGGPWTDTQYF | TGTGCCAGCAGCTTGGATTCGCTACTAGCGGGGGGGCCGTGGACAGATACGCAGTATTTT
TRBJ1-2 | TRBV7-9 | 12 | - | - | CASSEGTSGYTF | TGTGCCAGCAGCGAAGGGACATCTGGCTACACCTTC
TRBJ2-3 | TRBV2 | 15 | - | - | CASSVGLLGVNTQYF | TGTGCCAGCAGTGTTGGTCTCCTAGGGGTGAATACGCAGTATTTT
TRBJ2-7 | TRBV2 | 13 | - | - | CASSEPGAYEQYF | TGTGCCAGCAGTGAACCAGGGGCCTACGAGCAGTACTTC
TRBJ1-2 | TRBV7-9 | 11 | - | - | CASSPSYGYTF | TGTGCCAGCAGCCCGTCTTATGGCTACACCTTC
TRBJ1-6 | TRBV19 | 15 | - | - | CASRDFGVGNSPLHF | TGTGCCAGTAGAGACTTCGGGGTTGGTAATTCACCCCTCCACTTT